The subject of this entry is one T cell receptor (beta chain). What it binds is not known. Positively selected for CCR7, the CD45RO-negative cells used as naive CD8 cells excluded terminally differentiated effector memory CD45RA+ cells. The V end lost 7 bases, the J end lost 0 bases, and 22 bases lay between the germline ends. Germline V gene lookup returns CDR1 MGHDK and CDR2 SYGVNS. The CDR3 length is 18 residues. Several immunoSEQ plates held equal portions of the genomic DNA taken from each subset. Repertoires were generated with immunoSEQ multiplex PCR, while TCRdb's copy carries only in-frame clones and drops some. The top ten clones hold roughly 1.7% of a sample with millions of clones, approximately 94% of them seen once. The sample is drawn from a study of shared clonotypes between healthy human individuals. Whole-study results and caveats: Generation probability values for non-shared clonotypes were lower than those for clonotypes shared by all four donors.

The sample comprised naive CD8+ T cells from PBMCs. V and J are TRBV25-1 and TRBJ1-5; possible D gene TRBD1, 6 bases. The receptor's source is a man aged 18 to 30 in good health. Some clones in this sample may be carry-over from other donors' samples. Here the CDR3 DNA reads TGTGCCAGCACTACCAGCAGGGGCCGGATCGTTAGCAATCAGCCCCAGCATTTT. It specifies CASTTSRGRIVSNQPQHF. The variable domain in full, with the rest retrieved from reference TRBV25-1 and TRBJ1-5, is EADIYQTPRYLVIGTGKKITLECSQTMGHDKMYWYQQDPGMELHLIHYSYGVNSTEKGDLSSESTVSRIRTEHFPLTLESARPSHTSQYLCASTTSRGRIVSNQPQHFGDGTRLSIL.